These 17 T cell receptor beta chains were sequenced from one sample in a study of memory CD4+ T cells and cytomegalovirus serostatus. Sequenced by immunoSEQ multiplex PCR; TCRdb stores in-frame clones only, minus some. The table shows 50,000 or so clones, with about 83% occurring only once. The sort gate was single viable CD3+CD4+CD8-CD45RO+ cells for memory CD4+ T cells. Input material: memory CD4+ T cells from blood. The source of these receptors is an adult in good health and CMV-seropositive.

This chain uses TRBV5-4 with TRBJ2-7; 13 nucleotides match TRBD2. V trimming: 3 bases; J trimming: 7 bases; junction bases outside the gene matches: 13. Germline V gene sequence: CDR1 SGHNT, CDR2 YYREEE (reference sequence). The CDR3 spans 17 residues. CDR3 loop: CASSSLDQTSGRREQYF. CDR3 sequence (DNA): TGTGCCAGCAGCTCCCTTGACCAGACTAGCGGGAGGAGGGAGCAGTACTTC.

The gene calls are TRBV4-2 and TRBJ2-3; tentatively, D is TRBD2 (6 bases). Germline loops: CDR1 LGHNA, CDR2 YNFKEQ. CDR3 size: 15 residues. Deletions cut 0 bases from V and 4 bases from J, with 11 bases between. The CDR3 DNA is TGTGCCAGCAGCCAAGACGCGGGGTGGGCAGATACGCAGTATTTT. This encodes CASSQDAGWADTQYF.

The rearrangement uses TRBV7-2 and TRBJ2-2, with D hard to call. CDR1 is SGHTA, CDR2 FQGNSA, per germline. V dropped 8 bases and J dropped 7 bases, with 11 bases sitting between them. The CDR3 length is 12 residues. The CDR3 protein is CASQYAFGELFF. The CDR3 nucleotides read TGTGCCAGCCAGTACGCCTTCGGGGAGCTGTTTTTT.

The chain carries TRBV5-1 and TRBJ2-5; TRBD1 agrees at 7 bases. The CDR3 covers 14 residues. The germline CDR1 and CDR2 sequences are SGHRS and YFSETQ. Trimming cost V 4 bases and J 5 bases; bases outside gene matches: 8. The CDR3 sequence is CASSAYRGRETQYF. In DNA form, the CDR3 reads TGCGCCAGCAGCGCATACAGGGGCCGGGAGACCCAGTACTTC.

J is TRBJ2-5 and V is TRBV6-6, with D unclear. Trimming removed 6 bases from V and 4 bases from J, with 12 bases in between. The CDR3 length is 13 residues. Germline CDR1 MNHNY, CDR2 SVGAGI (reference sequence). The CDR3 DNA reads TGTGCCAGCAGCTTCTTGGGCGCAGAGACCCAGTACTTC. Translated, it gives CASSFLGAETQYF.

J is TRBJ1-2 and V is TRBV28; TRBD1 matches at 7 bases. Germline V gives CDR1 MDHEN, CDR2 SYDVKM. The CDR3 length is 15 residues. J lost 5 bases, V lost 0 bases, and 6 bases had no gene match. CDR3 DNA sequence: TGTGCCAGCAGTTTATGGGGGGGACAGAAGTATGGCTACACCTTC. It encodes CASSLWGGQKYGYTF.

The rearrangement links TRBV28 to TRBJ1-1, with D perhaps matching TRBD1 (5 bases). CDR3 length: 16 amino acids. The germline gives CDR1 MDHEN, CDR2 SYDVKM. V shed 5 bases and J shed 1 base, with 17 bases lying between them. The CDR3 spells CASSDSTGTWNTEAFF. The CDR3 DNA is TGTGCCAGCAGTGATTCTACCGGGACCTGGAACACTGAAGCTTTCTTT.

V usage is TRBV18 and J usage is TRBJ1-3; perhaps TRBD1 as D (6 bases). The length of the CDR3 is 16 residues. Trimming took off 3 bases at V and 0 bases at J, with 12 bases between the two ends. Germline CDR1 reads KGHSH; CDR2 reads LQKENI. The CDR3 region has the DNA TGTGCCAGCTCACCCCCCGGGACACTCTCTGGAAACACCATATATTTT. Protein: CASSPPGTLSGNTIYF.

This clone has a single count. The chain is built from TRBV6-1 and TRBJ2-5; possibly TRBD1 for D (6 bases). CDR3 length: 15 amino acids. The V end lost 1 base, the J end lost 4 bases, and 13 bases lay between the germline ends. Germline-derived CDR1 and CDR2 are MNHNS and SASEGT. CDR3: CASSEVGVGGETQYF. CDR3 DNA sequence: TGTGCCAGCAGTGAAGTGGGGGTAGGGGGAGAGACCCAGTACTTC.

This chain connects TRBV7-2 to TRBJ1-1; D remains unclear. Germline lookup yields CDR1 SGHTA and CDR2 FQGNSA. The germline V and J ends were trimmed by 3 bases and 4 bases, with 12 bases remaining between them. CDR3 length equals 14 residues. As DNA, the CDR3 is TGTGCCAGCAGCTTTTATCTAGAGACCACTGAAGCTTTCTTT. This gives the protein CASSFYLETTEAFF. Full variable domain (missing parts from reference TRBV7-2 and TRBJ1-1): GAGVSQSPSNKVTEKGKDVELRCDPISGHTALYWYRQSLGQGLEFLIYFQGNSAPDKSGLPSDRFSAERTGGSVSTLTIQRTQQEDSAVYLCASSFYLETTEAFFGQGTRLTVV.

CDR3 sequence: CASSLASSGSYNEQFF. As DNA, the CDR3 is TGTGCCAGCAGCTTAGCGTCCAGCGGGAGCTACAATGAGCAGTTCTTC. The chain is built from TRBV7-2 and TRBJ2-1; 8 bases fit TRBD2. J was trimmed by 3 bases and V by 0 bases; bases with no gene match: 4. Looked up from germline, CDR1 is SGHTA and CDR2 is FQGNSA. CDR3 length: 16 residues.

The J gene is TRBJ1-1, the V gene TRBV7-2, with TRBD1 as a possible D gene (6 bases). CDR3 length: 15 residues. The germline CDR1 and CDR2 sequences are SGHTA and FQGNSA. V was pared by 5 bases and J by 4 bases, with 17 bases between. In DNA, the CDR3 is TGTGCCAGCAGCAGGCAACAGGGATCGGGCACTGAAGCTTTCTTT. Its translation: CASSRQQGSGTEAFF.

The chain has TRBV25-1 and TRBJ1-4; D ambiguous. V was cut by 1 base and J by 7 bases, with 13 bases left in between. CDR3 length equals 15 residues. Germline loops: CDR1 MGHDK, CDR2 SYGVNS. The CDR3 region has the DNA TGTGCCAGCAGTGAATGGGGAGAGGCGGCTGAAAAACTGTTTTTT. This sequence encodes CASSEWGEAAEKLFF.

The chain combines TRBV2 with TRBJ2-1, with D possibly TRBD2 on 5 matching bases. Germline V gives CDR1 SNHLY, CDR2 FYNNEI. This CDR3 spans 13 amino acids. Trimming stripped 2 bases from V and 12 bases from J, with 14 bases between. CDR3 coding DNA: TGTGCCAGCAGTGAATCGGCTAGCCGTGGGCAGTTCTTC. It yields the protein CASSESASRGQFF.

The CDR3 nucleotides read TGTGCCAGCAGCTATGTGACCGGGGAGCTGTTTTTT. It translates to CASSYVTGELFF. The chain couples TRBV7-2 to TRBJ2-2; no reliable D call. V shed 4 bases and J shed 5 bases, with 5 bases lying between them. CDR3 length equals 12 residues. In germline, CDR1 is SGHTA, CDR2 FQGNSA.

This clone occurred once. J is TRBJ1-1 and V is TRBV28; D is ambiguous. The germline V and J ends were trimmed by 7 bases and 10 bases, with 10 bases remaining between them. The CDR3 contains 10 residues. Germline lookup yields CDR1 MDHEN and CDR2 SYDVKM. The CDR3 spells CASIGRTAFF. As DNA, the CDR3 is TGTGCCAGCATAGGGAGGACAGCTTTCTTT.

This CDR3 is CASRESGTSEETQYF. CDR3 nucleotide sequence: TGTGCCAGCAGAGAATCCGGGACATCGGAAGAGACCCAGTACTTC. The chain combines TRBV6-1 with TRBJ2-5; maybe TRBD1 (6 bases). The CDR3 contains 15 residues. Germline loops: CDR1 MNHNS, CDR2 SASEGT. V lost 6 bases to trimming and J lost 3 bases, with 17 bases between them.